This T cell receptor beta chain was identified during a study of blood T cells in healthy people across ages. General study points: Comparison with aged donors showed that long-lived donors had more naive CD4+ cells and higher diversity.

V lost 4 bases, J lost 5 bases, and 3 bases lay in between. CDR1 and CDR2 from the germline V gene are ENHRY and SYGVKD. The CDR3 contains 11 residues. Ten or more counts support this clonotype. Its antigen is currently unknown. A second about 7 to 11 cycle PCR used barcoded and J-beta primers. TCRdb recomputed calls from the 5' RACE reads with MiXCR, one row per CDR3 protein. The table records about 1.1 million distinct CDR3 sequences, more than 30% of them present only once. Each of the donors had 9 to 10 milliliters of peripheral blood drawn into EDTA-treated Vacutainer tubes. Sequencing input: blood. This chain links TRBV10-3 with TRBJ2-1, with D unresolved. The source of this sequence is a man aged 18 to 30 in good health. In DNA form, the CDR3 reads TGTGCCATCAGTGCGAACAATGAGCAGTTCTTC. Translated, it gives CAISANNEQFF.